This passage covers 7 T cell receptor beta chains from one sample sequenced in a study of blood T cell repertoires in COVID-19. Sequencing used immunoSEQ multiplex PCR; TCRdb keeps in-frame clones, though not all of them. The sample lists over 250,000 clones, roughly 87% occurring once. Material for sequencing was PBMCs or T cells enriched from blood (not recorded which). The receptor set was obtained from a woman aged 25 to 39 who had recovered from COVID-19.

The chain couples TRBV9 to TRBJ2-3; TRBD2 might be the D (5 bases). This CDR3 has 13 amino acids. Germline V gene sequence: CDR1 SGDLS, CDR2 YYNGEE. V lost 7 bases, J lost 3 bases, and 12 bases lay in between. The chain's CDR3 is CASGSGGTDTQYF. The CDR3 DNA follows: TGTGCCAGCGGGAGCGGAGGAACAGATACGCAGTATTTT.

This chain connects TRBV9 to TRBJ1-4; D may be TRBD1 (6 bases). Trimming left V 3 bases short and J 7 bases short, with 19 bases between. The CDR3 runs to 16 residues. Looked up from germline, CDR1 is SGDLS and CDR2 is YYNGEE. Here the CDR3 DNA reads TGTGCCAGCAGCGGGGGATCGACAGGCGAAGGTGAAAAACTGTTTTTT. It yields the protein CASSGGSTGEGEKLFF.

The chain recombines TRBV19 with TRBJ1-4; D gene uncertain. Trimming shortened V by 6 bases and J by 8 bases, and 10 bases separated the two germline ends. Germline V gene sequence: CDR1 LNHDA, CDR2 SQIVND (reference sequence). This CDR3 spans 12 amino acids. Here the CDR3 reads CASSIRNEKLFF. The CDR3 DNA reads as TGTGCCAGTAGCATCAGAAACGAAAAACTGTTTTTT. Full variable domain (rest looked up from reference TRBV19 and TRBJ1-4): DGGITQSPKYLFRKEGQNVTLSCEQNLNHDAMYWYRQDPGQGLRLIYYSQIVNDFQKGDIAEGYSVSREKKESFPLTVTSAQKNPTAFYLCASSIRNEKLFFGSGTQLSVL.

The chain joins TRBV15 to TRBJ1-4; 10 bases map to TRBD1. Germline CDR1 LNHNV, CDR2 YYDKDF (reference sequence). The V and J ends lost 0 bases and 7 bases, in that order; junction bases with no gene match: 8. The CDR3 runs 17 residues. The DNA for the CDR3 is TGTGCCACCAGCAGAGATTTTGTGGACAGGGGGAGTGAAAAACTGTTTTTT. Residues: CATSRDFVDRGSEKLFF.

This chain connects TRBV7-6 to TRBJ2-7; 8 nucleotides align to TRBD1. Germline CDR1 reads SGHVS; CDR2 reads FNYEAQ. The V segment lost 5 bases and the J segment 4 bases; nucleotides outside the gene matches: 4. CDR3 length: 13 residues. The DNA of the CDR3 is TGTGCCAGCAGCCCCCGGACAGGGTACGAGCAGTACTTC. Amino acid sequence: CASSPRTGYEQYF.

This rearrangement joins TRBV27 to TRBJ1-2, with 8 nucleotides matching TRBD1. The length of the CDR3 is 13 residues. The V segment lost 6 bases and the J segment 3 bases; nucleotides outside the gene matches: 3. Germline values: CDR1 MNHEY, CDR2 SMNVEV (reference sequence). DNA of the CDR3: TGTGCCAGCAGATCAGGGGGCGACTATGGCTACACCTTC. It encodes CASRSGGDYGYTF.

This clone was counted once. The gene calls are TRBV3-1 (or the pseudogene TRBV3-2) and TRBJ1-2; 8 nucleotides agree with TRBD1. J was trimmed by 4 bases and V by 0 bases; bases with no gene match: 10. Germline-derived CDR1 and CDR2 are LGHDT and YNNKEL (reference sequence). This CDR3 contains 17 residues. CDR3 protein: CASSQDWPGQGFYGYTF. For the CDR3, the DNA is TGTGCCAGCAGCCAAGATTGGCCAGGACAGGGATTCTATGGCTACACCTTC.